Detailed here is one TCR beta chain. The target antigen is unknown. The data are from a study of cytomegalovirus exposure and HLA in healthy donors. Overall study results and limits: Reportedly, TCR beta sequences accurately predicted HLA-A and HLA-B alleles in most subjects. Cytomegalovirus association was listed for under 200 TCR beta chains. The likely origin of a cluster of highly shared sequence variants was a sequencing artifact.

Germline V CDR1 and CDR2: SEHNR, FQNEAQ (reference sequence). The V and J ends lost 5 bases and 7 bases, in that order; junction bases with no gene match: 5. The CDR3 runs 14 residues. Primers: 60 Vbeta forward and 13 Jbeta reverse. Clones were sequenced by immunoSEQ multiplex PCR, and TCRdb holds only the in-frame ones, with some missing. Of about 170,000 clones listed, 55% to 65% are singletons. This chain connects TRBV7-9 to TRBJ1-6, with 7 bases matching TRBD1. This sequence was found in a middle-aged man in good health and CMV-seronegative. Sequenced: PBMCs. DNA for the CDR3: TGTGCCAGCAGCCGTGACAGGGCGAATTCACCCCTCCACTTT. Residues: CASSRDRANSPLHF.